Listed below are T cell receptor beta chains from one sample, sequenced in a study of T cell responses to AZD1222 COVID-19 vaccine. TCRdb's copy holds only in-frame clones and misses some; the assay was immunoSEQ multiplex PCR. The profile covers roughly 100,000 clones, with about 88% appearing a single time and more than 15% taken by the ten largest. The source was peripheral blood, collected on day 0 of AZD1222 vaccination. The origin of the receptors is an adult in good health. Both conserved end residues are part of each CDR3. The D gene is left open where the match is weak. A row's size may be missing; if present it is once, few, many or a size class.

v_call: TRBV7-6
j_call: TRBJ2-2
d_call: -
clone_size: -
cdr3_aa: CASSFDPTGELFF
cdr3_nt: TGTGCCAGCAGCTTTGATCCCACCGGGGAGCTGTTTTTT

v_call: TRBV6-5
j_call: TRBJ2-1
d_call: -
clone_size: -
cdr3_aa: CASTRSDEQFF
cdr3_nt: TGTGCCAGCACCCGTAGCGATGAGCAGTTCTTC

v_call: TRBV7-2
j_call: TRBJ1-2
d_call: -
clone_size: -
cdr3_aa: CASSPPTDLYGYTF
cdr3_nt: TGTGCCAGCAGCCCTCCGACAGACCTCTATGGCTACACCTTC

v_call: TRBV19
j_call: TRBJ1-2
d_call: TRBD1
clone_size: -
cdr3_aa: CASRAQGGQGLSYGYTF
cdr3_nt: TGTGCCAGTCGGGCCCAGGGGGGACAGGGACTCTCCTATGGCTACACCTTC

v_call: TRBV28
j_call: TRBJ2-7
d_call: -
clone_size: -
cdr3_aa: CASSPGAREQYF
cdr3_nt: TGTGCCAGCAGCCCAGGGGCTCGCGAGCAGTACTTC

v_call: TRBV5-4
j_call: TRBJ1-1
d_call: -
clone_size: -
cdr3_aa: CASSPMAKNTEAFF
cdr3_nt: TGTGCCAGCAGCCCTATGGCAAAGAACACTGAAGCTTTCTTT

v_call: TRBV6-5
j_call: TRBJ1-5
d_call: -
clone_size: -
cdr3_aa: CASSLGHQGHQPQHF
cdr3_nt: TGTGCCAGCAGTTTAGGACATCAAGGGCATCAGCCCCAGCATTTT

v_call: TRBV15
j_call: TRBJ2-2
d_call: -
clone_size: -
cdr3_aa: CATSTRTQQGGELFF
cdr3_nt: TGTGCCACCAGCACCCGAACGCAACAGGGCGGGGAGCTGTTTTTT

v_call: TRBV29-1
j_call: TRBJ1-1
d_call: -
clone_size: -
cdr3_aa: CSVQTVDTEAFF
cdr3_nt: TGCAGCGTCCAAACGGTGGACACTGAAGCTTTCTTT

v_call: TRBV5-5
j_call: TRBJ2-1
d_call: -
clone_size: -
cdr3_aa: CASSLAGNMGSSYNEQFF
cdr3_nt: TGTGCCAGCAGCTTGGCCGGCAACATGGGTAGCTCCTACAATGAGCAGTTCTTC

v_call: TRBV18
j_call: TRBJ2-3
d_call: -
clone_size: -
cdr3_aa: CASSPERADTQYF
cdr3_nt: TGTGCCAGCTCACCGGAACGCGCAGATACGCAGTATTTT

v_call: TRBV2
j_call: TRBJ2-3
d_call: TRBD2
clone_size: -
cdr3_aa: CASSGTSGSADTQYF
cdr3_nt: TGTGCCAGCAGTGGGACTAGCGGGAGTGCAGATACGCAGTATTTT

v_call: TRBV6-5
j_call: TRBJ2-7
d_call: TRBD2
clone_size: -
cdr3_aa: CATQSPGLAGEEQYF
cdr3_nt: TGTGCCACCCAATCACCGGGACTAGCGGGAGAAGAGCAGTACTTC

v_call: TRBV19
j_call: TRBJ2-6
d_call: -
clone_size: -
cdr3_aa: CASSNSGSTGANVLTF
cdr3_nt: TGTGCCAGTAGTAATAGTGGGTCTACTGGGGCCAACGTCCTGACTTTC

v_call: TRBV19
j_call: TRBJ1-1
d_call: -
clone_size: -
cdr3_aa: CASQRGIMNTEAFF
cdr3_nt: TGTGCCAGCCAAAGGGGCATCATGAACACTGAAGCTTTCTTT

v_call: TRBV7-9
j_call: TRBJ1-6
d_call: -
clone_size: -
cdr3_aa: CASSRPGSGGSPLHF
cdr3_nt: TGTGCCAGCAGCCGCCCAGGGAGCGGGGGTTCACCCCTCCACTTT

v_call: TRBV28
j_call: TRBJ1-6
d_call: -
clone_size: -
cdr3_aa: CASTLIGDLGSPLHF
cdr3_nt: TGTGCCAGCACCCTAATAGGGGATCTCGGTTCACCCCTCCACTTT

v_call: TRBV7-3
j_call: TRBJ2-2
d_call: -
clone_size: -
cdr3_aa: CASSLSPGELFF
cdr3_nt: TGTGCCAGCAGCTTAAGCCCCGGGGAGCTGTTTTTT

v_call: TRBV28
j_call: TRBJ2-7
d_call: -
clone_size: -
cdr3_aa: CASRAPRGHYEQYF
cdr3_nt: TGTGCCAGCAGGGCCCCCCGGGGCCACTACGAGCAGTACTTC

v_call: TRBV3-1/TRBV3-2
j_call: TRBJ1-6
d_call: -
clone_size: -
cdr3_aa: CASRSPGRYNSPLHF
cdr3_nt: TGTGCCAGCAGGTCACCGGGGCGTTATAATTCACCCCTCCACTTT

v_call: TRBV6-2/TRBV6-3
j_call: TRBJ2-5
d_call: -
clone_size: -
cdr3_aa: CASSYWAERGQETQYF
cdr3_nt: TGTGCCAGCAGTTACTGGGCAGAGAGGGGCCAAGAGACCCAGTACTTC

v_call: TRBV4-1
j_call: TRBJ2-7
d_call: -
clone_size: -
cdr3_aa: CASSQGWTPQGYEQYF
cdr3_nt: TGCGCCAGCAGCCAAGGTTGGACTCCCCAAGGCTACGAGCAGTACTTC

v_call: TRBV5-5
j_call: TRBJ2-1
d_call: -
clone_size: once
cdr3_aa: CASSLESSYNEQFF
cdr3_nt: TGTGCCAGCAGCTTGGAAAGCTCCTACAATGAGCAGTTCTTC

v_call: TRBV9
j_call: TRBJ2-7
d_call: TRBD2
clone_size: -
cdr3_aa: CASSAGLAVKYEQYF
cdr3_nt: TGTGCCAGCAGCGCCGGACTAGCGGTAAAGTACGAGCAGTACTTC

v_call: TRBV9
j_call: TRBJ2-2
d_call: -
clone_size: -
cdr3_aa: CASSARGLGTGELFF
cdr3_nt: TGTGCCAGCAGCGCGCGGGGCTTAGGCACCGGGGAGCTGTTTTTT

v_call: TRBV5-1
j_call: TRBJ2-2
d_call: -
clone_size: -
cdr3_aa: CASSLALDAGELFF
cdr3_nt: TGCGCCAGCAGCTTGGCTCTAGACGCCGGGGAGCTGTTTTTT

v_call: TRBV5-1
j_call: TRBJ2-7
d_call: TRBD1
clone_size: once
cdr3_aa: CASSLGSGGKEQYF
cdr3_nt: TGCGCCAGCAGCTTGGGATCAGGGGGTAAGGAGCAGTACTTC

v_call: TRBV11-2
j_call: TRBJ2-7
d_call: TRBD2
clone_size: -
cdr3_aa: CASSPGLAGVDEQYF
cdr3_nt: TGTGCCAGCAGTCCTGGACTAGCGGGAGTCGACGAGCAGTACTTC

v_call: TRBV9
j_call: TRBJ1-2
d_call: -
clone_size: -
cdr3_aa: CASSVIAGDGYTF
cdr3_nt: TGTGCCAGCAGCGTGATTGCGGGGGATGGCTACACCTTC

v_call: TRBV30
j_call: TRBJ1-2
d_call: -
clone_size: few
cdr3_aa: CAWSRDYGYTF
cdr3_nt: TGTGCCTGGAGCCGGGATTATGGCTACACCTTC

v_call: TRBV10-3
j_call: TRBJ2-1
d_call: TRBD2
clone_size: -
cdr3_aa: CAISGSGSYQFF
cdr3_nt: TGTGCCATCAGTGGCAGCGGGAGTTACCAATTCTTC

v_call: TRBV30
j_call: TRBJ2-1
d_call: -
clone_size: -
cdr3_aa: CAWSVGSYAEQFF
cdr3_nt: TGTGCCTGGAGTGTCGGTAGTTATGCTGAGCAGTTCTTC

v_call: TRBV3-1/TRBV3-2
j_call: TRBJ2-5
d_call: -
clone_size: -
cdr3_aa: CASSQGGVEQTQYF
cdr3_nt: TGTGCCAGCAGCCAGGGGGGAGTAGAACAGACCCAGTACTTC

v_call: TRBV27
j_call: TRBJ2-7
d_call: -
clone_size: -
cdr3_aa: CASSFTGPYEQYF
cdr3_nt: TGTGCCAGCAGTTTCACGGGGCCCTACGAGCAGTACTTC

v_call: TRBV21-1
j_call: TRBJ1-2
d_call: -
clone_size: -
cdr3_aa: CASSKKSTHSNYGYTF
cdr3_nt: TGTGCCAGCAGCAAGAAGAGTACACACAGTAACTATGGCTACACCTTC

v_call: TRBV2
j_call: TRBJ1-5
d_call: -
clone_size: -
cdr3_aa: CASSEGRPGQPQHF
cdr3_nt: TGTGCCAGCAGTGAAGGAAGGCCCGGTCAGCCCCAGCATTTT

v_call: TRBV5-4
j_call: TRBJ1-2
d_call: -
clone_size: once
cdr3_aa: CASSLTATNYGYTF
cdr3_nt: TGTGCCAGCAGCTTAACAGCCACCAACTATGGCTACACCTTC

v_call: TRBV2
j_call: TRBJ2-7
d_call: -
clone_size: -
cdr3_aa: CASSEAYEQYF
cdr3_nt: TGTGCCAGCAGCGAGGCCTACGAGCAGTACTTC

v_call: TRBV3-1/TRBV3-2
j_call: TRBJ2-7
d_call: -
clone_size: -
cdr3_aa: CASTPSSSYEQYF
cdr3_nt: TGTGCCAGCACCCCTTCTAGCTCCTACGAGCAGTACTTC

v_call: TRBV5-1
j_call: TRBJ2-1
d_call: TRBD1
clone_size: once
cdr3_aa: CASSLMPGGYNEQFF
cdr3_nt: TGCGCCAGCAGCTTGATGCCAGGGGGCTACAATGAGCAGTTCTTC

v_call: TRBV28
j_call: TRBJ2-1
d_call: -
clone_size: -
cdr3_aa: CASSLPSSSYNEQFF
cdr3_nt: TGTGCCAGCAGTTTACCCAGTAGCTCCTACAATGAGCAGTTCTTC

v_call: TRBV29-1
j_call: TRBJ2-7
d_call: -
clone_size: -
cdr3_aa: CSGAEEYEQYF
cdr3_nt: TGCAGCGGGGCAGAGGAGTACGAGCAGTACTTC